The source of this TCR beta chain is a study of response to subunit inactivated influenza vaccine. Study results and caveats: Each seasonal flu vaccination may recruit only limited new T cells, authors suggested.

The germline gives CDR1 KGHSH, CDR2 LQKENI. The CDR3 covers 14 residues. Comments on this clonotype: What it binds is not known. The junction and the germline gene differ at one end; a read error may be behind it.

One entry per CDR3 protein, called by TCRdb with MiXCR from the RT-PCR reads. The sample carries 530,000 or so distinct CDR3 sequences, less than 15% recorded once. This chain links TRBV18 with TRBJ2-5, with a weak D call TRBD2 (6 bases). The receptor's source is a man aged 50 to 59 who received an inactivated influenza vaccine. Sample: PBMCs from blood, taken 12 days after vaccination. The CDR3 DNA sequence: TGTGCCGGCTCACCGCCGGGACTTCAAGAGACCCAGTACTTC. Residues: CAGSPPGLQETQYF.